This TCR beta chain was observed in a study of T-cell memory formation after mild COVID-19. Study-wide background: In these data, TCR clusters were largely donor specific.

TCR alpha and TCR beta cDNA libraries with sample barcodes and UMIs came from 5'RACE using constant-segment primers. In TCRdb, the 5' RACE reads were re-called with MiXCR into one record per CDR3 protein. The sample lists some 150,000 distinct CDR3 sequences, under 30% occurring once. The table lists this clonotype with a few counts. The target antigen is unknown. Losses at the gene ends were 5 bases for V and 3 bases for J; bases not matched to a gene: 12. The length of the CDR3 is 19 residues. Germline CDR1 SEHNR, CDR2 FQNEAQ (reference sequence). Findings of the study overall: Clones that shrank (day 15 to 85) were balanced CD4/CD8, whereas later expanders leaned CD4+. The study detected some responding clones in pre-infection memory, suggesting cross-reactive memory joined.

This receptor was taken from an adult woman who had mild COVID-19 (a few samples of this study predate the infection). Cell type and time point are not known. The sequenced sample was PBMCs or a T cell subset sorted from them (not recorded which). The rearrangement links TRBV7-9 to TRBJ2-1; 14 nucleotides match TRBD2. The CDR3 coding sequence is TGTGCCAGCAGCCACGGACTAGCGGGGGGCAGGCCTATCTACAATGAGCAGTTCTTC. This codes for CASSHGLAGGRPIYNEQFF. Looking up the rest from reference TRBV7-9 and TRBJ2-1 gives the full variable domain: DTGVSQNPRHKITKRGQNVTFRCDPISEHNRLYWYRQTLGQGPEFLTYFQNEAQLEKSRLLSDRFSAERPKGSFSTLEIQRTEQGDSAMYLCASSHGLAGGRPIYNEQFFGPGTRLTVL.